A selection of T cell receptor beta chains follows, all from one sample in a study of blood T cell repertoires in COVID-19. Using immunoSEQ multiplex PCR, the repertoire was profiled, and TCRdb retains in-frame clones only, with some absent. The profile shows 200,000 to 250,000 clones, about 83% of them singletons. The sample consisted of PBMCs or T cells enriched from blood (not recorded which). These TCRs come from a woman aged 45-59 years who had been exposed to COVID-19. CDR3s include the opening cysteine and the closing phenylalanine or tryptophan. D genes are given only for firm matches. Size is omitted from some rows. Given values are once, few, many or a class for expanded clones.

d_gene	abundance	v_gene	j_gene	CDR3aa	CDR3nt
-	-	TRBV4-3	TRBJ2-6	CASSQDPRGGSGANVLTF	TGCGCCAGCAGCCAAGACCCCCGTGGGGGGTCTGGGGCCAACGTCCTGACTTTC
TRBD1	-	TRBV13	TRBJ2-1	CASSHGTGSYNEQFF	TGTGCCAGCAGCCACGGGACAGGCTCGTACAATGAGCAGTTCTTC
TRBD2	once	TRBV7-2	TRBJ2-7	CASSLDGGGVAYEQYF	TGTGCCAGCAGCTTAGACGGCGGGGGGGTTGCCTACGAGCAGTACTTC
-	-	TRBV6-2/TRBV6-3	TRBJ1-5	CASSYPGSNQPQHF	TGTGCCAGCAGTTACCCAGGTAGCAATCAGCCCCAGCATTTT
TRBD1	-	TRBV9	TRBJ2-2	CASRTGATGELFF	TGTGCCAGCCGTACAGGGGCTACCGGGGAGCTGTTTTTT
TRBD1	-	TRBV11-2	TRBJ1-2	CASSPGQGRNYGYTF	TGTGCCAGCAGCCCCGGACAGGGGAGAAACTATGGCTACACCTTC
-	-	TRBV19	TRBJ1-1	CASRRPGAENTEAFF	TGTGCCAGTAGAAGACCAGGGGCGGAGAACACTGAAGCTTTCTTT
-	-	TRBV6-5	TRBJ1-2	CASGPLHRGYGYTF	TGTGCCAGCGGGCCCTTGCACAGAGGGTATGGCTACACCTTC
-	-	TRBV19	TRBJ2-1	CASSPDGPSAYSYNEQFF	TGTGCCAGTAGCCCAGATGGGCCTAGCGCGTACTCCTACAATGAGCAGTTCTTC
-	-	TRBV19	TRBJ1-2	CATQPRAPSYGYTF	TGTGCCACCCAACCCCGAGCGCCATCCTATGGCTACACCTTC
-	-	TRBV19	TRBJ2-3	CASRRSLTDTQYF	TGTGCCAGTAGGAGGTCCCTCACAGATACGCAGTATTTT
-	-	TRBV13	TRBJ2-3	CASSLGRGQLDTQYF	TGTGCCAGCAGCTTAGGGCGGGGCCAGTTAGATACGCAGTATTTT
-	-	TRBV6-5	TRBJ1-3	CASGNTGGRNTIYF	TGTGCCAGCGGTAACACAGGTGGGAGGAACACCATATATTTT
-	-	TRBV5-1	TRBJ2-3	CASSLAGLALLTDTQYF	TGCGCCAGCAGCTTGGCCGGGCTAGCCTTATTGACAGATACGCAGTATTTT
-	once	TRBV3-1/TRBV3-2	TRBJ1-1	CASSQERGWNTEAFF	TGTGCCAGCAGCCAAGAGAGGGGGTGGAACACTGAAGCTTTCTTT
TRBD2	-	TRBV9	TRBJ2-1	CASSPRLADYNEQFF	TGTGCCAGCAGCCCGCGACTAGCGGATTACAATGAGCAGTTCTTC
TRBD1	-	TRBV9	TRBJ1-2	CASSVMGQGGYTF	TGTGCCAGCAGCGTAATGGGACAGGGAGGCTACACCTTC
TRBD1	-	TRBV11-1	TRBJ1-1	CASSLKGGQAFF	TGTGCCAGCAGCTTAAAAGGGGGCCAAGCTTTCTTT
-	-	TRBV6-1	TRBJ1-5	CASSEGYLGQRGGTNSNQPQHF	TGTGCCAGCAGTGAAGGGTACTTAGGACAGCGAGGGGGAACTAATAGCAATCAGCCCCAGCATTTT
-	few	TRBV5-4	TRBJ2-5	CASSLGGRETQYF	TGTGCCAGCAGCTTAGGAGGGAGGGAGACCCAGTACTTC
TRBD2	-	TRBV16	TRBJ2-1	CASSLKSPPGGEQFF	TGTGCCAGCAGCCTAAAATCCCCCCCCGGGGGGGAGCAGTTCTTC
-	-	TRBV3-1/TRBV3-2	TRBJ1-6	CASRQREFLSPLHF	TGTGCCAGCAGACAGAGGGAGTTTCTTTCACCCCTCCACTTT
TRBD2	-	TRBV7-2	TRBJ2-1	CASKGGGANNEQFF	TGTGCCAGCAAAGGCGGGGGGGCCAACAATGAGCAGTTCTTC
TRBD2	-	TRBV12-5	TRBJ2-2	CASGLAGGGHTGELFF	TGTGCTAGTGGTTTAGCCGGGGGGGGCCACACCGGGGAGCTGTTTTTT
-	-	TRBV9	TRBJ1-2	CASSVGTNGYGYTF	TGTGCCAGCAGCGTAGGGACAAACGGGTATGGCTACACCTTC
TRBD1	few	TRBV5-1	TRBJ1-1	CASSMDRHNTEAFF	TGCGCCAGCAGCATGGACAGGCACAACACTGAAGCTTTCTTT
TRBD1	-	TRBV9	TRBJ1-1	CASSAPETGQGNTEAFF	TGTGCCAGCAGCGCGCCCGAGACAGGGCAGGGAAACACTGAAGCTTTCTTT
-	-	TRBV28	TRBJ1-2	CASRRSGDLPNYGYTF	TGTGCCAGCAGACGCTCAGGGGACCTCCCTAACTATGGCTACACCTTC
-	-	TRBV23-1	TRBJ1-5	CASSQRPRGSNQPQHF	TGCGCCAGCAGTCAGAGGCCCCGGGGGAGCAATCAGCCCCAGCATTTT
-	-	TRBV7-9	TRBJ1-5	CASSLAGSSNQPQHF	TGTGCCAGCAGCTTAGCGGGCAGTAGCAATCAGCCCCAGCATTTT
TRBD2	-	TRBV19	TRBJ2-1	CASSIVLVTSGSYNEQFF	TGTGCCAGTAGTATAGTCCTAGTTACTAGCGGCTCCTACAATGAGCAGTTCTTC
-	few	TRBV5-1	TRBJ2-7	CASSNGQSRDEQYF	TGCGCCAGCAGCAACGGACAGAGTAGGGATGAGCAGTACTTC
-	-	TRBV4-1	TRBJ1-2	CASSHNEGGSGYTF	TGCGCCAGCAGCCATAATGAGGGTGGCTCTGGCTACACCTTC
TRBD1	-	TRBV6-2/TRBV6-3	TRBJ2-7	CASSLGQGNYEQYF	TGTGCCAGCAGCCTTGGACAGGGGAACTACGAGCAGTACTTC
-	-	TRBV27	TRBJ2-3	CASSFSTRKDTQYF	TGTGCCAGCAGTTTCTCCACTAGGAAAGATACGCAGTATTTT
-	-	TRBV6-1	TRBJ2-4	CASSDGGAAKNIQYF	TGTGCCAGCAGTGACGGGGGAGCAGCCAAAAACATTCAGTACTTC
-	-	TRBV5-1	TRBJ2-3	CASSSEGGTQYF	TGCGCCAGCAGCTCTGAGGGGGGGACGCAGTATTTT
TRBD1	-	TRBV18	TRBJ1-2	CASSPIGTGGYGYTF	TGTGCCAGCTCACCCATAGGGACAGGAGGGTACGGCTACACCTTC
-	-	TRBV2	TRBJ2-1	CASSFGGNEQFF	TGTGCCAGCTCCTTCGGCGGGAATGAGCAGTTCTTC
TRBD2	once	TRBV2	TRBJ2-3	CASSVTSGGRTDTQYF	TGTGCCAGCAGTGTCACTAGCGGGGGTCGCACAGATACGCAGTATTTT
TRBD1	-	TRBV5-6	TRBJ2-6	CASSPRWAGGSGGANVLTF	TGTGCCAGCAGCCCAAGGTGGGCAGGGGGCAGCGGTGGGGCCAACGTCCTGACTTTC
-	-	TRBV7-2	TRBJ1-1	CASSLVRGNTEAFF	TGTGCCAGCAGCTTAGTACGCGGGAACACTGAAGCTTTCTTT
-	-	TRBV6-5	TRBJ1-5	CASSYSWAGDQPQHF	TGTGCCAGCAGTTACTCGTGGGCAGGGGATCAGCCCCAGCATTTT
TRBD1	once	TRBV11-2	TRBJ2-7	CASSPPDRGYEQYF	TGTGCCAGCAGTCCCCCGGACAGGGGATACGAGCAGTACTTC
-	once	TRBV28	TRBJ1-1	CASSLPQEAFF	TGTGCCAGCAGCCTCCCCCAGGAAGCTTTCTTT
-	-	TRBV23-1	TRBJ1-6	CASSQSQGSYNSPLHF	TGCGCCAGCAGTCAATCCCAGGGCTCCTATAATTCACCCCTCCACTTT
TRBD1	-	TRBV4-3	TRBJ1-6	CASSLQSPGQGAAFNSPLHF	TGCGCCAGCAGCCTTCAGTCTCCGGGACAGGGGGCGGCGTTCAATTCACCCCTCCACTTT
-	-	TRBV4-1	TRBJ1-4	CASSPFTGAGNEKLFF	TGCGCCAGCAGCCCCTTCACAGGCGCTGGGAATGAAAAACTGTTTTTT
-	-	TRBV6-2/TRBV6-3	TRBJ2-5	CASSFLRSQETQYF	TGTGCCAGCAGTTTCCTCCGGAGCCAAGAGACCCAGTACTTC
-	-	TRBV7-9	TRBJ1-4	CASSFDRVQSEKLFF	TGTGCCAGCAGCTTCGACAGAGTCCAGAGTGAAAAACTGTTTTTT
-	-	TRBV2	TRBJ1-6	CASTPFYNSPLHF	TGTGCCAGCACCCCCTTTTATAATTCACCCCTCCACTTT
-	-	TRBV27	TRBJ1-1	CASSFKGTDTEAFF	TGTGCCAGCAGTTTCAAAGGGACTGACACTGAAGCTTTCTTT
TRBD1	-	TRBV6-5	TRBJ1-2	CASRDRGEGYTF	TGTGCCAGCAGGGACAGGGGAGAGGGCTACACCTTC
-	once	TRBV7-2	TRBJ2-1	CASSFTTGFSYNEQFF	TGTGCCAGCAGCTTCACAACAGGGTTCTCCTACAATGAGCAGTTCTTC
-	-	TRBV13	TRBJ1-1	CASSLRGAYGSAFF	TGTGCCAGCAGCTTACGGGGGGCGTATGGATCCGCTTTCTTT
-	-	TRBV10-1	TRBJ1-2	CASSARQRKGGYTF	TGCGCCAGCAGTGCGAGACAGAGAAAAGGCGGCTACACCTTC